This T cell receptor (beta chain) was identified during a study of shared clonotypes between healthy human individuals. CDR1 MNHEY and CDR2 SMNVEV come from the germline V gene (reference sequence). The CDR3 runs 16 residues. V was cut by 5 bases and J by 8 bases, with 22 bases left in between. Using immunoSEQ multiplex PCR, the repertoire was profiled, and TCRdb retains in-frame clones only, with some absent. The table includes some 580,000 clones, more than 95% detected once. In the naive CD8 group, cells lacked CD45RO and were positively selected for CCR7, so terminally differentiated effector memory CD45RA+ cells were left out.

The specimen was naive CD8+ T cells sorted from blood. This TCR was recovered from a man aged 25-40 years in good health. V usage is TRBV27 and J usage is TRBJ2-1; TRBD2 is a possible D gene (6 bases). Here the CDR3 DNA reads TGTGCCAGCAGTCATAGGATTTCTGGTGGCGGGGATGAGCAGTTCTTC. It translates to CASSHRISGGGDEQFF.